The present entry profiles one T cell receptor (beta chain) with its context. These data come from a study of blood T cell repertoires in COVID-19. Study at large: The samples span acute and convalescent COVID-19 from the United States, Italy and Spain. T cells, B-cell-depleted T cells, or PBMCs supplied cDNA or gDNA.

Study processing details: Amplification from reference gene primers served as the basis for estimated nucleated cell counts. The method was immunoSEQ multiplex PCR; TCRdb's version includes in-frame clones alone and lacks a portion of them. The V and J calls and the clone size are those of that table, but D and trimming were determined from the DNA. The data hold hundreds of thousands of clones, with 80% to 90% observed a single time. The TCR originated in a woman of 80 years or more with acute or convalescent COVID-19. Sequences were obtained from peripheral blood.

DNA of the CDR3: TGTGCCAGCAGCCCTCCGGGACAGGGGGTCTACGAGCAGTACTTC. This codes for CASSPPGQGVYEQYF. The chain couples TRBV6-2 or TRBV6-3 to TRBJ2-7; 11 bases are a match to TRBD1. CDR3 size: 15 residues. Germline V CDR1 and CDR2: MNHEY, SVGEGT. V lost 6 bases to trimming and J lost 3 bases; unmatched junction nucleotides: 7.